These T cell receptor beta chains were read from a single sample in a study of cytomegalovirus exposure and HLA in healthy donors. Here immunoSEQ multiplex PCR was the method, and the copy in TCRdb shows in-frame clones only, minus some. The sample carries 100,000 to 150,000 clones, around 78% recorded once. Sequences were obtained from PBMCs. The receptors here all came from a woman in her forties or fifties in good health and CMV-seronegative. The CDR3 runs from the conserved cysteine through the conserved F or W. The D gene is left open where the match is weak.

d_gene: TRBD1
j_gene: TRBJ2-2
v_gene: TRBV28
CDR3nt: TGTGCCAGCAGTTCACCGGGACAGGGGACCGGGGAGCTGTTTTTT
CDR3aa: CASSSPGQGTGELFF

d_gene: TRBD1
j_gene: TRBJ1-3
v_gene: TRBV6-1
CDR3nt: TGTGCCAGCAGTGAACCGGGACAGGGGGCAAGAAACACCATATATTTT
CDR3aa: CASSEPGQGARNTIYF

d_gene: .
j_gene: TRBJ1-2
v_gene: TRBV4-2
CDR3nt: TGTGCCAGCAGCCAGGCCGGGACGGGGGACTATGGCTACACCTTC
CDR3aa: CASSQAGTGDYGYTF

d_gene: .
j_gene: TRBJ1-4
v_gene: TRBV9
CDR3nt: TGTGCCAGCAGCGGAGGGGGTAATCGTGAAAAACTGTTTTTT
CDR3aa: CASSGGGNREKLFF

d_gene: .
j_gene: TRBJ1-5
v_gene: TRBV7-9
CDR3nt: TGTGCCAGCAGCCCGGGGAGCTGGGAGGGCAATCAGCCCCAGCATTTT
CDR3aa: CASSPGSWEGNQPQHF

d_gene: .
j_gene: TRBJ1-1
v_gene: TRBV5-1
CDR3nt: TGCGCCAGCAGCTTGAGAGGGATAAACACTGAAGCTTTCTTT
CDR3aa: CASSLRGINTEAFF

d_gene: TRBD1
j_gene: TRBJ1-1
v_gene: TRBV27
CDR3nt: TGTGCCAGCAGTCCCCAGACAGGGTTGAACACTGAAGCTTTCTTT
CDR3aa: CASSPQTGLNTEAFF

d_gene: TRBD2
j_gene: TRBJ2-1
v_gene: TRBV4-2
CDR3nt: TGTGCCAGCAGCCACAAACTGGGACTAGCGGGGTACAATGAGCAGTTCTTC
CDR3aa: CASSHKLGLAGYNEQFF

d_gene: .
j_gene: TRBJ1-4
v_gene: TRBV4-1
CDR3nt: TGCGCCAGCAAGCTTCATGGTTCGACTAATGAAAAACTGTTTTTT
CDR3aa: CASKLHGSTNEKLFF

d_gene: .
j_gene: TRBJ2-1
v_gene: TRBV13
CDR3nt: TGTGCCAGCAGCTTAGGGGCGGGGATGTCCTACAATGAGCAGTTCTTC
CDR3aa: CASSLGAGMSYNEQFF

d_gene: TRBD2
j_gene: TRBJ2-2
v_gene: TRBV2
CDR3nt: TGTGCCAGCTACGCCCGCTCGCCCGGGAGGGCCGCGAACACCGGGGAGCTGTTTTTT
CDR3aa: CASYARSPGRAANTGELFF

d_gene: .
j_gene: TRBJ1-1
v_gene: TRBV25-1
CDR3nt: TGTGCCAGCAGTGACCCCTCGGGGGGCAATCTGAACACTGAAGCTTTCTTT
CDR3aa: CASSDPSGGNLNTEAFF

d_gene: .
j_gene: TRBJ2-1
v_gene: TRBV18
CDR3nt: TGTGCCAGCTCACCCATGACTAGTTCCTACAATGAGCAGTTCTTC
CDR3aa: CASSPMTSSYNEQFF

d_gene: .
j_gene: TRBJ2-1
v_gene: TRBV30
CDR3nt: TGTGCCTGGAGTGGGCTAGTCAGTGAGCAGTTCTTC
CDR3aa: CAWSGLVSEQFF

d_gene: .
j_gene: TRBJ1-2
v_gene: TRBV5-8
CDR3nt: TGTGCCAGCAGCTTGCAGGAGCGGGGCTACACCTTC
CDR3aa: CASSLQERGYTF

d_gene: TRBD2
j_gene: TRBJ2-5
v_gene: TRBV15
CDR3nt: TGTGCCACCAGCGGCGCTAGCGGGGAGACCCAGTACTTC
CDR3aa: CATSGASGETQYF

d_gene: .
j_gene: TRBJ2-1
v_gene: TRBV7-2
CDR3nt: TGTGCCAGCAGCTTACTTTCGAGCTCCTACAATGAGCAGTTCTTC
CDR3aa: CASSLLSSSYNEQFF

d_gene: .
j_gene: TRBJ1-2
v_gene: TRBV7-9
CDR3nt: TGTGCCGGTCAGGAAGGCTATGGCTACACCTTC
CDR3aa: CAGQEGYGYTF

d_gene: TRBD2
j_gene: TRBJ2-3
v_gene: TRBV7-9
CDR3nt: TGTGCCAGCAGCTTGGCGAGCGGGAGGGCAGATACGCAGTATTTT
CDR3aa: CASSLASGRADTQYF

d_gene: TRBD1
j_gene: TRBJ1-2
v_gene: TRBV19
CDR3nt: TGTGCCAGTAGTCTCAGGGGGCGGCGTGGCTACACCTTC
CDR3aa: CASSLRGRRGYTF